The entry that follows covers one T cell receptor (beta chain) sequence. This clone was counted between two and nine times. Its target antigen remains unknown. Per-nucleotide qualities are absent, and no much larger clonotype sits a single base away. Germline trimming amounts to 7 bases on V and 1 base on J, with 2 as the count of junction bases outside the gene matches. The cysteine opens and the phenylalanine closes a CDR3 of 13 amino acids. The kept DNA is CDR3 alone, 39 bases in frame from the first base. This sample was included in a study of cytomegalovirus exposure and HLA in healthy donors (dated by TCRdb to about 2017). A note on the overall study: According to a later analysis, the roughly 120 validation repertoires were produced on the same platform as the 666 repertoires of the first cohort. The aim of the study was to test whether cataloging public T cell receptors could identify signatures of past pathogen exposure. A separate validation cohort of more than 100 different subjects was used in addition to the approximately 700-subject first cohort. To predict cytomegalovirus infection status, the study brought together high-throughput TCR immunosequencing, statistical association of individual TCRs with disease status, and machine learning.

Library construction relied on the immunoSEQ multiplex PCR assay. Turning to the authors' computational methods: A statistical classification framework was built to diagnose cytomegalovirus status from the catalog of TCR beta chain sequences. As stored in TCRdb, this immuneACCESS dataset retains in-frame rearrangements with V and J assigned. A fraction of the clones does not appear; measured against another copy, unresolved V genes explain less than half of the discrepancy, and the remainder lacks a known reason. V and J calls and clone size are those listed in that table; D and trimming were worked out from the DNA. The sample data list 200,000 to 250,000 clones, and approximately 80% of these were observed just once. About 14% of the sample lies in the top ten. Broad study findings and their caveats: Of the cluster scores, around 95% were above 0 in a later analysis, which found that TCRs clustered in the first cohort also tended to co-occur in the 120 or so validation repertoires. The classifier was reported to diagnose cytomegalovirus status with high specificity and sensitivity in both the original and validation cohorts. According to the authors, the approach could potentially be generalized to other disease states and immunological phenotypes. The study listed 150 to 200 TCR beta chains as associated with cytomegalovirus. A later analysis lacked HLA typing for the validation cohort, so it scored co-occurrence in that cohort across all 120 repertoires. Most TCR sequences were seen in very few donors, while some public TCRs were found in many individuals. Three of the identified cytomegalovirus-associated TCR beta chains were confirmed in vitro to be specific for cytomegalovirus antigens.

The donors belonged to the validation cohort of about 120 subjects, which was separate from the approximately 700-subject first cohort. Recombination connected TRBV23-1 to TRBJ2-5, and TRBD1 aligns with 8 junction nucleotides. TRBV23-1 is an ORF, and what it does is uncertain. The receptor's source is a woman aged 25-40 years in good health and CMV-seropositive. Sequenced: PBMCs. The CDR3 has the sequence CASTGTGQETQYF. The DNA reads TGCGCCAGCACCGGGACAGGCCAAGAGACCCAGTACTTC.